These T cell receptor beta chains were read from a single sample in a study of shared clonotypes between healthy human individuals. Assay used: immunoSEQ multiplex PCR; TCRdb lists only in-frame clones, some missing. This table holds about 1.1 million clones, 78% found once. The specimen was memory CD4+ T cells from PBMCs. Receptor source: a man aged 18 to 29 in good health. Some clones in this sample may be carry-over from other donors' samples. CDR3s include the opening cysteine and the closing phenylalanine or tryptophan. The D gene is left open where the match is weak. The listing skips clone size in some rows; elsewhere it reads once, few, many or a size class.

J	D	V	size	DNA	CDR3
TRBJ2-7	TRBD2	TRBV4-3	NA	TGCGCCAGCAGCCAAGAAGGAGGACTAGTATCCGAGCAGTACTTC	CASSQEGGLVSEQYF
TRBJ2-3	TRBD2	TRBV5-4	NA	TGTGCCGGCGGTCTAGCGGGAGGGCCTACGCAGTATTTT	CAGGLAGGPTQYF
TRBJ1-2	NA	TRBV10-3	NA	TGTGCCATCAGTGATGGGACGCAGCTGTATGGCTACACCTTC	CAISDGTQLYGYTF
TRBJ2-1	NA	TRBV5-1	NA	TGCGCCAGCAGCTTGGACGTCGCTTACAATGAGCAGTTCTTC	CASSLDVAYNEQFF
TRBJ1-5	NA	TRBV13	few	TGTGCCAGCAGCTCGCGGACAGCCCAGCCCCAGCATTTT	CASSSRTAQPQHF
TRBJ2-5	NA	TRBV9	NA	TGTGCCAGCAGCGTAGGCCAGGGTCGGGTAGAGACCCAGTACTTC	CASSVGQGRVETQYF
TRBJ1-1	NA	TRBV5-1	NA	TGCGCCAGCAGCGCAACCGGGACACGCATGAACACTGAAGCTTTCTTT	CASSATGTRMNTEAFF
TRBJ2-5	TRBD2	TRBV5-1	NA	TGCGCCAGCAGCTCCCAAGTCACCCCGGGGGGACAAGAGACCCAGTACTTC	CASSSQVTPGGQETQYF
TRBJ2-7	NA	TRBV28	NA	TGTGCCAGCAGTTCGCCGACAGGTCTGGGTTACGAGCAGTACTTC	CASSSPTGLGYEQYF
TRBJ1-3	NA	TRBV19	NA	TGTGCCAGTAGTATTACCGGGCCCCCCGCGAACACCATATATTTT	CASSITGPPANTIYF
TRBJ1-1	TRBD1	TRBV5-1	NA	TGCGCCAGCAGCAAGGGACAGGGGAGCGGCACTGAAGCTTTCTTT	CASSKGQGSGTEAFF
TRBJ2-7	TRBD2	TRBV4-2	NA	TGTGCCAGCAGCCAAGTAGGCGTAGCGGGAGGTTTCTACGAGCAGTACTTC	CASSQVGVAGGFYEQYF
TRBJ2-7	TRBD2	TRBV10-3	NA	TGTGCCACCGAGACTAGCGCAAGTTCCTACGAGCAGTACTTC	CATETSASSYEQYF
TRBJ2-3	TRBD2	TRBV27	NA	TGTGCCAGCAGTTCCCTAGCGGGAGGCACGCAGTATTTT	CASSSLAGGTQYF
TRBJ1-2	NA	TRBV6-5	few	TGTGCCAGCAGTCAGGGGTTCACAGGGAACTATGGCTACACCTTC	CASSQGFTGNYGYTF
TRBJ2-3	TRBD1	TRBV28	NA	TGTGCCAGCAGTGAAGACAGGGGTCCCGGTTCACAGTATTTT	CASSEDRGPGSQYF
TRBJ2-2	TRBD2	TRBV6-5	NA	TGTGCCAGCAGCGCACTAGCGGGAGGGGGGGAGCTGTTTTTT	CASSALAGGGELFF
TRBJ2-3	NA	TRBV6-1	NA	TGTGCCAGCACGGGGCGTGGGACAGATACGCAGTATTTT	CASTGRGTDTQYF
TRBJ2-1	NA	TRBV6-4	NA	TGTGCCAGCAGTGCCTACAGGCAGGCCCCTTACAATGAGCAGTTCTTC	CASSAYRQAPYNEQFF
TRBJ2-3	NA	TRBV7-8	once	TGTGCCAGCAGCTCCCCACTAGCCACGCAGTATTTT	CASSSPLATQYF
TRBJ1-2	NA	TRBV20-1	NA	TGCAGTCCACAGGTTCGGGGTGGCTACACCTTC	CSPQVRGGYTF
TRBJ2-5	TRBD2	TRBV28	NA	TGTGCCAGCACCCTAGCGGGGGGTCGGGAGACCCAGTACTTC	CASTLAGGRETQYF